The 27 T cell receptor beta chains reported below all come from one sample, sequenced in a study of coeliac disease. The assay was immunoSEQ multiplex PCR, and TCRdb's table has in-frame clones only and misses some. The table records almost 4,000 clones, approximately 50% of them present only once. Sequencing was done on a sample of lymphocytes from the gut lamina propria. These receptors all stem from a man between 65 and 80 years old without celiac disease.

J is TRBJ2-2 and V is TRBV6-1; 7 bases are a match to TRBD1. Germline loops: CDR1 MNHNS, CDR2 SASEGT. The CDR3 contains 17 residues. Trimming at V came to 4 bases and at J to 4 bases, leaving 12 bases not matched to a gene. The CDR3 DNA reads as TGTGCCAGCAGTGTACTCGACAGGGTTCGCATCACCGGGGAGCTGTTTTTT. It yields the protein CASSVLDRVRITGELFF.

This clone was observed a handful of times. V and J are TRBV27 and TRBJ1-4; D possibly corresponds to TRBD1 (6 bases). Trimming removed 4 bases from V and 2 bases from J, with 11 bases in between. In germline, CDR1 is MNHEY, CDR2 SMNVEV (reference sequence). The CDR3 contains 15 residues. The CDR3 spells CASSSSGATNEKLFF. In DNA, the CDR3 is TGTGCCAGCAGTTCCTCAGGGGCGACTAATGAAAAACTGTTTTTT.

This clone was counted a few times. The chain employs TRBV6-5 and TRBJ2-7, with TRBD2 matching 7 bases. Germline CDR1 is MNHEY and CDR2 is SVGAGI. The trim removed 0 bases at V and 5 bases at J, leaving 7 bases unmatched. This CDR3 has 15 residues. DNA for the CDR3: TGTGCCAGCAGTTACTCCTCGGGGGGTGGCAACGAGCAGTACTTC. It specifies CASSYSSGGGNEQYF.

Only a few counts were recorded for this clone. The chain uses TRBV6-1 and TRBJ1-5; 8 positions agree with TRBD1. The CDR3 runs to 16 residues. Germline CDR1 reads MNHNS; CDR2 reads SASEGT. V shed 1 base, J shed 4 bases, and the junction held 6 bases outside the gene matches. The CDR3, as DNA: TGTGCCAGCAGTGAAGTACAGGGGGTTTCTAATCAGCCCCAGCATTTT. Amino acid sequence: CASSEVQGVSNQPQHF.

This clone was found a few times. The chain couples TRBV29-1 to TRBJ2-1, with a weak D call TRBD1 (6 bases). The germline V and J ends were trimmed by 7 bases and 10 bases, with 20 bases remaining between them. The V gene's germline CDR1 is SQVTM and CDR2 ANQGSEA. This CDR3 is built from 13 residues. The DNA of the CDR3 is TGCAGCGCGGAAATGAGACAGGTTGGCGAGCAGTTCTTC. Translated: CSAEMRQVGEQFF.

This clone was found a few times. The rearrangement uses TRBV5-1 and TRBJ2-2; 11 nucleotides line up with TRBD1. With 0 bases clipped from V and 6 bases from J, the junction kept 4 bases outside the gene matches. This CDR3 has 16 amino acids. Looked up from germline, CDR1 is SGHRS and CDR2 is YFSETQ. For the CDR3, the DNA is TGCGCCAGCAGCTTGGCCCCGGACAGGGGGCCCGGGGAGCTGTTTTTT. It specifies CASSLAPDRGPGELFF. The complete variable domain, with remaining parts taken from reference TRBV5-1 and TRBJ2-2, reads KAGVTQTPRYLIKTRGQQVTLSCSPISGHRSVSWYQQTPGQGLQFLFEYFSETQRNKGNFPGRFSGRQFSNSRSEMNVSTLELGDSALYLCASSLAPDRGPGELFFGEGSRLTVL.

By frequency in the sample, this clone is large. The rearrangement joins TRBV10-1 to TRBJ2-3, with no clear D. The CDR3 spans 14 residues. Germline V gene sequence: CDR1 WNHNN, CDR2 SYGVQD (reference sequence). V was shortened by 4 bases and J by 0 bases, with 8 bases between the two germline ends. In nucleotides, the CDR3 is TGCGCCAGCAGTGTGTCCGGGAGCACAGATACGCAGTATTTT. This encodes CASSVSGSTDTQYF.

The gene calls are TRBV19 and TRBJ1-1; a weak D match, TRBD1 (6 bases). Germline V gene sequence: CDR1 LNHDA, CDR2 SQIVND (reference sequence). This CDR3 spans 14 amino acids. The V end was cut by 3 bases, the J end by 9 bases, with 17 bases between. As DNA, the CDR3 is TGTGCCAGTAGTATGGTTGACAGGCCAGGGCAAGCTTTCTTT. It codes for CASSMVDRPGQAFF.

This clone has more than one count but fewer than ten. CDR3 region: CASSPSGTSGVYEQYF. Here the CDR3 DNA reads TGTGCCAGCTCACCGTCTGGGACTAGCGGGGTTTACGAGCAGTACTTC. The rearrangement uses TRBV18 and TRBJ2-5; 13 nucleotides agree with TRBD2. The J call is in doubt because the DNA end fits TRBJ2-7 better. Germline CDR1 reads KGHSH; CDR2 reads LQKENI. The CDR3 extends over 16 amino acids.

The chain combines TRBV29-1 with TRBJ2-3, with 9 nucleotides matching TRBD2. The CDR3 runs to 17 residues. From germline, CDR1 is SQVTM and CDR2 ANQGSEA. V was clipped by 3 bases and J by 4 bases; unmatched bases: 14. CDR3 region: CSVEGLAGTLTPDTQYF. In DNA form, the CDR3 reads TGCAGCGTTGAGGGGCTAGCGGGGACCCTCACCCCAGATACGCAGTATTTT.

The J gene is TRBJ2-5, the V gene TRBV6-1; 11 positions match TRBD2. The V segment lost 4 bases and the J segment 5 bases; nucleotides outside the gene matches: 0. Germline V gene data show CDR1 as MNHNS and CDR2 as SASEGT. This CDR3 contains 13 residues. CDR3 sequence reads: CASSGLAGETQYF. CDR3 DNA sequence: TGTGCCAGCAGTGGACTAGCGGGGGAGACCCAGTACTTC.

This chain uses TRBV11-2 with TRBJ2-3; TRBD1 might be the D (6 bases). Trimming shortened V by 4 bases and J by 8 bases, and 13 bases separated the two germline ends. CDR1 is SGHAT, CDR2 FQNNGV, per germline. This CDR3 has 13 amino acids. The CDR3 here is CASSSPVGATQYF. For the CDR3, the DNA is TGTGCCAGCAGCTCCCCGGTGGGGGCTACGCAGTATTTT. Variable domain in full (rest from reference TRBV11-2 and TRBJ2-3): EAGVAQSPRYKIIEKRQSVAFWCNPISGHATLYWYQQILGQGPKLLIQFQNNGVVDDSQLPKDRFSAERLKGVDSTLKIQPAKLEDSAVYLCASSSPVGATQYFGPGTRLTVL.

V is TRBV6-1 and J is TRBJ2-3, with D possibly TRBD2 on 6 matching bases. This CDR3 comprises 14 residues. Germline V CDR1 and CDR2: MNHNS, SASEGT. V lost 2 bases and J 8 bases, leaving 14 bases between the germline ends. The CDR3 sequence: CASSESGPLVTQYF. DNA of the CDR3: TGTGCCAGCAGTGAAAGCGGGCCACTCGTTACGCAGTATTTT.

This clone came up a few times. This sequence joins TRBV15 and TRBJ1-5; maybe TRBD1 (5 bases). Germline V gives CDR1 LNHNV, CDR2 YYDKDF (reference sequence). The CDR3 spans 14 residues. Between the trimmed V and J ends, which lost 8 bases and 5 bases, there was a span of 16 bases. CDR3 sequence reads: CATLGLPEDQPQHF. The DNA of the CDR3 is TGTGCCACCCTGGGACTCCCTGAGGATCAGCCCCAGCATTTT. The full variable domain, its missing parts supplied by reference TRBV15 and TRBJ1-5, is DAMVIQNPRYQVTQFGKPVTLSCSQTLNHNVMYWYQQKSSQAPKLLFHYYDKDFNNEADTPDNFQSRRPNTSFCFLDIRSPGLGDTAMYLCATLGLPEDQPQHFGDGTRLSIL.

This clone was recorded once. This chain joins TRBV2 and TRBJ1-5; D unresolved. This CDR3 contains 16 residues. The germline V and J ends were trimmed by 0 bases and 6 bases, with 15 bases remaining between them. Germline V CDR1 and CDR2: SNHLY, FYNNEI. This chain's CDR3 is CASSEAEPWEGQPQHF. For the CDR3, the DNA is TGTGCCAGCAGTGAAGCAGAGCCCTGGGAGGGTCAGCCCCAGCATTTT. The full variable domain, in which reference TRBV2 and TRBJ1-5 provide the parts outside the CDR3, is EPEVTQTPSHQVTQMGQEVILRCVPISNHLYFYWYRQILGQKVEFLVSFYNNEISEKSEIFDDQFSVERPDGSNFTLKIRSTKLEDSAMYFCASSEAEPWEGQPQHFGDGTRLSIL.

This clone was found a few times. V gene TRBV6-5 combines with J gene TRBJ1-1; possible D gene TRBD1, 5 bases. Germline V lookup: CDR1 MNHEY, CDR2 SVGAGI. This CDR3 region has 13 residues. V was cut by 0 bases and J by 4 bases, with 6 bases left in between. The CDR3 sequence: CASSYSDITEAFF. CDR3 nucleotides: TGTGCCAGCAGTTACTCGGACATCACTGAAGCTTTCTTT.

This clone was recorded a few times. The V call is TRBV5-1, the J call TRBJ2-6; D ambiguous. Germline lookup yields CDR1 SGHRS and CDR2 YFSETQ. The CDR3 is made up of 17 amino acids. V lost 2 bases and J 2 bases, leaving 14 bases between the germline ends. The CDR3 reads CASSLTTTAAGANVLTF. The CDR3 nucleotides read TGCGCCAGCAGCTTAACAACAACAGCCGCTGGGGCCAACGTCCTGACTTTC.

This clone was counted between two and nine times. The chain couples TRBV10-3 to TRBJ1-6, with 7 bases identical to TRBD1. With 10 bases clipped from V and 9 bases from J, the junction kept 12 bases outside the gene matches. The germline V gene has CDR1 ENHRY and CDR2 SYGVKD. The CDR3 totals 14 residues. The CDR3 DNA sequence: TGTGCCACAGAAACCGGGACAGAGGGTTCACCCCTCCACTTT. The encoded protein is CATETGTEGSPLHF.

The rearrangement links TRBV7-9 to TRBJ2-1; D may be TRBD1 (6 bases). Germline CDR1 SEHNR, CDR2 FQNEAQ (reference sequence). V was pared by 6 bases and J by 5 bases, with 20 bases between. The CDR3 length is 16 residues. The CDR3 DNA follows: TGTGCCAGCAGTCAACCAGGGGCGTCGATAGACAATGAGCAGTTCTTC. Translated: CASSQPGASIDNEQFF.

This clone was seen a few times. The V gene is TRBV5-4, the J gene TRBJ1-2, with 7 bases that match TRBD1. Germline loops: CDR1 SGHNT, CDR2 YYREEE (reference sequence). This CDR3 has 16 residues. V lost 4 bases, J lost 7 bases, and 16 bases stayed unmatched. The CDR3 DNA reads TGTGCCAGCAGCGCCGGGACAGTTGGGCGGGTGGGTGGCTACACCTTC. Its translation: CASSAGTVGRVGGYTF.

This clone was seen a handful of times. The rearrangement links TRBV12-5 to TRBJ1-5, with D possibly matching TRBD1 (5 bases). This CDR3 comprises 14 residues. Germline CDR1 LGHNT, CDR2 FRNRAP. V lost 3 bases and J 3 bases, leaving 9 bases between the germline ends. For the CDR3, the DNA is TGTGCTAGTGGTTTAGGGGTCACCAATCAGCCCCAGCATTTT. This codes for CASGLGVTNQPQHF.

J is TRBJ2-7 and V is TRBV6-5; possibly TRBD2 for D (5 bases). Germline loops: CDR1 MNHEY, CDR2 SVGAGI. The CDR3 is 12 amino acids. V was clipped by 6 bases and J by 6 bases, with 12 bases between them. The CDR3 DNA reads as TGTGCCAGCAGATCGGGGTTCTCCGAGCAGTACTTC. Translating it yields CASRSGFSEQYF.

The sample holds a few counts of this clone. The CDR3: CASSYSETGGGNTQYF. The CDR3 DNA is TGTGCCAGCAGTTACTCAGAAACAGGGGGGGGGAATACGCAGTATTTT. V and J are TRBV6-5 and TRBJ2-3; possibly TRBD1 for D (8 bases). There are 16 residues in the CDR3. Trimming shortened V by 0 bases and J by 7 bases, and 17 bases separated the two germline ends. Germline CDR1 MNHEY, CDR2 SVGAGI.

V and J are TRBV6-1 and TRBJ1-5, with a possible D match to TRBD1 (5 bases). Trimming removed 3 bases at V and 6 bases at J, with 12 bases between. Germline lookup yields CDR1 MNHNS and CDR2 SASEGT. The CDR3 has 14 amino acids. CDR3 region: CASSDSGGGQPQHF. Here the CDR3 DNA reads TGTGCCAGCAGTGATTCCGGCGGGGGTCAGCCCCAGCATTTT.

The genes are TRBV5-5 and TRBJ2-7, with 7 bases lining up with TRBD1. V shed 4 bases and J 2 bases; nucleotides not matched to a gene: 3. Germline lookup yields CDR1 SGHKS and CDR2 YYEKEE (reference sequence). This CDR3 contains 13 residues. The CDR3 DNA is TGTGCCAGCAGCAGGCAGGGGGCCTACGAGCAGTACTTC. Protein sequence: CASSRQGAYEQYF.

About this clone: The same CDR3 is also encoded by other DNA sequences in this sample. The CDR3 DNA follows: TGTGCCAGCAGCTTGTCCGGGGGGCCGAACACCGGGGAGCTGTTTTTT. It encodes CASSLSGGPNTGELFF. V is TRBV5-4 and J is TRBJ2-2, with a possible D match to TRBD2 (7 bases). Looked up from germline, CDR1 is SGHNT and CDR2 is YYREEE (reference sequence). The CDR3 loop spans 16 amino acids. V dropped 1 base and J dropped 0 bases, with 10 bases sitting between them.

This chain connects TRBV6-5 to TRBJ1-2; TRBD1 matches 7 bases. Trimming removed 5 bases from V and 9 bases from J; junction bases left unmatched: 12. The CDR3 length is 14 residues. Per germline, CDR1 MNHEY and CDR2 SVGAGI. The CDR3 DNA reads TGTGCCAGCAGTCCCAACTTGGACAGGCCCAGCTACACCTTC. It yields the protein CASSPNLDRPSYTF.